This note documents a single TCR beta chain sequence. The sample is drawn from a study of blood T cell repertoires in COVID-19. The repertoire was sequenced with immunoSEQ multiplex PCR; TCRdb's copy has only in-frame clones and lacks some. The sample lists 100,000 or so clones, approximately 78% occurring once. V lost 0 bases and J lost 4, with 3 bases in between. The germline V gene encodes CDR1 LGHDT and CDR2 YNNKEL (reference sequence). The CDR3 spans 12 residues. The source is a woman older than 75 with acute or convalescent COVID-19. What was sequenced was peripheral blood. The chain couples TRBV3-1 (or the pseudogene TRBV3-2) to TRBJ1-2; D is uncertain. CDR3 loop: CASSQDSYGYTF. The CDR3 DNA reads TGTGCCAGCAGCCAAGACAGCTATGGCTACACCTTC.